The 28 T cell receptor beta chains below come from one sample, sequenced in a study of blood T cells in healthy people across ages. Primed by a sample-barcoded 5' primer and a J-beta primer mix, a second PCR proceeded for about 6 to 12 cycles. TCRdb reanalysed the 5' RACE reads using MiXCR and keeps one entry per CDR3 protein. The sample consists of some 1.8 million distinct CDR3 sequences, about two fifths of them appearing once. Sequencing used blood. The receptors here all came from a human donor in good health.

The chain joins TRBV5-1 to TRBJ1-4; 9 positions agree with TRBD1. The CDR3 contains 14 residues. From germline, CDR1 is SGHRS and CDR2 YFSETQ. V trimming: 4 bases; J trimming: 7 bases; junction bases outside the gene matches: 5. The CDR3 reads CASSEQGASEKLFF. As DNA, the CDR3 is TGCGCCAGCAGCGAACAGGGGGCTAGTGAAAAACTGTTTTTT.

V is TRBV3-1 and J is TRBJ1-1; D perhaps matches TRBD1 (5 bases). This CDR3 contains 14 residues. The V and J ends lost 1 base and 10 bases respectively, with 16 bases between them. The V gene's germline CDR1 is LGHDT and CDR2 YNNKEL (reference sequence). The CDR3 spells CASSQGERYQGAFF. The CDR3 DNA is TGTGCCAGCAGCCAAGGGGAGAGGTACCAGGGAGCTTTCTTT.

This clonotype was counted only a few times. In DNA, the CDR3 is TGTGCCAGCAGCCAAGGTAGAACGGGATACAATGAGCAGTTCTTC. Translation gives CASSQGRTGYNEQFF. The rearrangement joins TRBV3-1 to TRBJ2-1; perhaps TRBD2 as D (5 bases). The CDR3 loop spans 15 amino acids. Germline CDR1 LGHDT, CDR2 YNNKEL (reference sequence). V was clipped by 1 base and J by 4 bases, with 11 bases between them.

About this clonotype itself: The junction does not match germline at one end; this may be a read error. This sequence joins TRBV5-5 and TRBJ2-6; possible D gene TRBD1, 5 bases. The CDR3 runs to 16 residues. In germline, CDR1 is SGHKS, CDR2 YYEKEE (reference sequence). The CDR3: CASSLLVVSGANVRTF. As DNA, the CDR3 is TGTGCCAGCAGCTTGTTGGTAGTGTCTGGGGCCAACGTCCGGACTTTC.

The J gene is TRBJ2-5, the V gene TRBV28; D might be TRBD1 (5 bases). Germline V gene data show CDR1 as MDHEN and CDR2 as SYDVKM. The ends were cut back, 5 bases at V and 1 base at J, with 23 bases in the middle. CDR3 size: 18 residues. CDR3 DNA: TGTGCCAGCAGTCCACAGGACACGATTACGATGGGCCAAGAGACCCAGTACTTC. It encodes CASSPQDTITMGQETQYF.

The rearrangement joins TRBV15 to TRBJ2-6, with D unclear. CDR3 length: 17 residues. Trimming cost V 1 base and J 4 bases, with 14 bases left between them. Per the germline V gene, CDR1 is LNHNV and CDR2 is YYDKDF (reference sequence). For the CDR3, the DNA is TGTGCCACCAGCAGAGCGTATAAGGTTCGGGGGGCCAACGTCCTGACTTTC. Protein sequence: CATSRAYKVRGANVLTF.

This clonotype was counted ten times or more. The chain joins TRBV6-1 to TRBJ2-7; 7 bases agree with TRBD1. The CDR3 has 15 amino acids. Germline values: CDR1 MNHNS, CDR2 SASEGT. Trimming removed 6 bases from V and 0 bases from J; junction bases left unmatched: 8. CDR3 residues: CASSEIGDSSYEQYF. CDR3 coding DNA: TGTGCCAGCAGCGAAATTGGGGACAGCTCCTACGAGCAGTACTTC.

This chain connects TRBV4-1 to TRBJ2-3; no clear D. Germline CDR1 and CDR2: MGHRA and YSYEKL. The V end was cut by 1 base, the J end by 6 bases, with 11 bases between. This CDR3 has 14 residues. The CDR3 sequence is CASSQVSPTDTQYF. The CDR3 DNA reads TGCGCCAGCAGCCAAGTATCTCCCACGGATACGCAGTATTTT.

A note on this clonotype: The CDR3 end shows no conserved phenylalanine or tryptophan, and so a read error is likely. The rearrangement joins TRBV5-1 to TRBJ1-2; a possible D gene is TRBD1 (5 bases). There are 12 residues in the CDR3. CDR1 and CDR2 from the germline V gene are SGHRS and YFSETQ. V gave up 0 bases and J gave up 7 bases, with 7 bases separating them. As DNA, the CDR3 is TGCGCCAGCAGCTTGGACAGGCCTGGCTACACCGTC. It codes for CASSLDRPGYTV.

A note on this clonotype: A read error may produce the germline difference seen at one junction end. The chain links TRBV29-1 to TRBJ1-1; 10 bases fit TRBD1. CDR1 is SQVTM and CDR2 is ANQGSEA in the germline V gene. The CDR3 has 14 amino acids. The chain's CDR3 is CSIDRQGARTEAFF. The CDR3 region has the DNA TGCAGCATTGATCGACAGGGGGCGCGGACTGAAGCTTTCTTT.

This clonotype was picked up many times. This chain links TRBV11-3 with TRBJ2-7, with 8 nucleotides matching TRBD1. The ends lost 6 bases at V and 2 bases at J; junction bases unmatched: 9. Germline CDR1 SGHNT, CDR2 YENEEA. The CDR3 length is 15 residues. The CDR3 spells CASSYRTGQTYEQYF. CDR3 coding DNA: TGTGCCAGCAGTTATCGGACAGGGCAGACCTACGAGCAGTACTTC.

V is TRBV20-1 and J is TRBJ2-7, with D possibly being TRBD2 (6 bases). Germline V CDR1 and CDR2: DFQATT, SNEGSKA (reference sequence). The CDR3 loop spans 14 amino acids. Trimming removed 1 base from V and 2 bases from J, with 12 bases in between. Here the CDR3 reads CSARAGATTYEQYF. CDR3 coding DNA: TGCAGTGCTAGAGCGGGAGCCACCACCTACGAGCAGTACTTC.

The J gene is TRBJ1-4, the V gene TRBV4-1, with D perhaps matching TRBD1 (5 bases). Germline lookup yields CDR1 MGHRA and CDR2 YSYEKL. Trimming left V 8 bases short and J 0 bases short, with 10 bases between. This CDR3 comprises 14 residues. CDR3 in amino acids: CASRDGSTNEKLFF. The CDR3 nucleotides are TGCGCCAGCCGGGACGGGTCAACTAATGAAAAACTGTTTTTT.

CDR3 amino acids: CASSSRRDGRWAQHF. The CDR3 DNA reads TGTGCCAGCAGCTCGAGAAGGGACGGGCGGTGGGCCCAGCATTTT. The gene calls are TRBV7-2 and TRBJ1-5; possibly TRBD1 for D (5 bases). The CDR3 is made up of 15 amino acids. V was trimmed by 4 bases and J by 11 bases, leaving 21 bases between them. The germline CDR1 and CDR2 sequences are SGHTA and FQGNSA.

A few counts support this clonotype. V gene TRBV20-1 combines with J gene TRBJ2-7; D uncertain. V was shortened by 2 bases and J by 5 bases, with 10 bases between the two germline ends. This CDR3 has 12 residues. Germline CDR1 reads DFQATT; CDR2 reads SNEGSKA (reference sequence). This CDR3 reads CSARPYLDEQYF. DNA of the CDR3: TGCAGTGCTAGACCCTATCTTGACGAGCAGTACTTC.

This chain connects TRBV12-3 or TRBV12-4 to TRBJ1-3, with D tentatively TRBD1 (5 bases). The CDR3 is 19 residues long. The V gene lost 3 bases and the J gene lost 0 bases, with 21 bases spanning the gap. CDR3 DNA: TGTGCCAGCAGTTTTATCGTAGGATCGGGGGGAAACTCTGGAAACACCATATATTTT. Translated: CASSFIVGSGGNSGNTIYF.

Only a few counts were recorded for this clonotype. The CDR3 protein is CATSRRLVQKETQYF. CDR3 coding DNA: TGTGCCACCAGCAGGAGACTGGTCCAAAAAGAGACCCAGTACTTC. The rearrangement uses TRBV15 and TRBJ2-5; no clear D. Germline V gene data show CDR1 as LNHNV and CDR2 as YYDKDF (reference sequence). The CDR3 covers 15 residues. The V end lost 3 bases, the J end lost 3 bases, and 14 bases lay between the germline ends.

This chain joins TRBV12-3 or TRBV12-4 and TRBJ2-7; 7 nucleotides agree with TRBD1. The CDR3 runs 15 residues. Trimming removed 7 bases from V and 3 bases from J; junction bases left unmatched: 12. The CDR3 spells CASKHTGASFYEQYF. The CDR3 coding sequence is TGTGCCAGCAAGCACACAGGGGCGAGCTTCTACGAGCAGTACTTC.

In its sample, this clonotype was seen a few times. The genes are TRBV5-1 and TRBJ1-2; D is possibly TRBD1 (5 bases). Germline assignment: CDR1 SGHRS and CDR2 YFSETQ. Between the trimmed V and J ends, which lost 4 bases and 4 bases, there was a span of 14 bases. The CDR3 runs to 14 residues. CDR3 in amino acids: CASSPANGAYGYTF. The DNA of the CDR3 is TGCGCCAGCAGCCCCGCGAATGGGGCCTATGGCTACACCTTC.

This clonotype was seen a few times. The chain carries TRBV29-1 and TRBJ2-4, with 10 bases that match TRBD1. The CDR3 totals 13 residues. Germline V lookup: CDR1 SQVTM, CDR2 ANQGSEA. Trimming cost V 6 bases and J 13 bases; bases outside gene matches: 12. CDR3 in amino acids: CSVAQGQGFPQYF. CDR3 in DNA: TGCAGCGTCGCACAGGGACAGGGGTTTCCGCAGTACTTC.

This chain joins TRBV27 and TRBJ2-3; D is uncertain. The CDR3 totals 15 residues. Germline CDR1 MNHEY, CDR2 SMNVEV (reference sequence). V dropped 1 base and J dropped 0 bases, with 8 bases sitting between them. In DNA, the CDR3 is TGTGCCAGCAGTTTATACGGCTCTAGCACAGATACGCAGTATTTT. Residues: CASSLYGSSTDTQYF.

The CDR3 here is CASSPIAVDEQFF. The CDR3 DNA sequence: TGTGCCAGCAGCCCCATAGCGGTCGATGAGCAGTTCTTC. The chain joins TRBV7-9 to TRBJ2-1, with D tentatively TRBD2 (6 bases). This CDR3 has 13 amino acids. CDR1 is SEHNR and CDR2 is FQNEAQ in the germline V gene (reference sequence). Trimming cost V 5 bases and J 8 bases, with 13 bases left between them.

This clonotype was found a few times. The chain combines TRBV29-1 with TRBJ2-2; D possibly corresponds to TRBD1 (6 bases). From germline, CDR1 is SQVTM and CDR2 ANQGSEA. CDR3 length equals 14 residues. V shed 3 bases and J shed 1 base, with 9 bases lying between them. This chain's CDR3 is CSVDLGGNTGELFF. CDR3 nucleotides: TGCAGCGTTGATTTAGGGGGGAACACCGGGGAGCTGTTTTTT.

This clonotype was counted a single time. This chain links TRBV20-1 with TRBJ1-2; 9 bases map to TRBD1. The CDR3 totals 14 residues. Germline V gene data show CDR1 as DFQATT and CDR2 as SNEGSKA (reference sequence). V lost 5 bases to trimming and J lost 6 bases; unmatched junction nucleotides: 10. The CDR3 is CSARHRGPSDGYTF. As DNA, the CDR3 is TGCAGTGCTCGTCACAGGGGGCCGAGTGATGGCTACACCTTC.

This clonotype has only a few counts. The chain carries TRBV12-3 or TRBV12-4 and TRBJ2-7; D possibly corresponds to TRBD1 (5 bases). Trimming shortened V by 1 base and J by 8 bases, and 9 bases separated the two germline ends. The CDR3 sequence is 12 residues long. This chain's CDR3 is CASSLGQGKQYF. The CDR3 DNA reads TGTGCCAGCAGTTTAGGCCAGGGAAAGCAGTACTTC.

The rearrangement joins TRBV29-1 to TRBJ1-2; the D gene is possibly TRBD1 (6 bases). Trimming pared 7 bases from V and 8 bases from J, leaving 26 bases between. The CDR3 covers 15 residues. Germline CDR1 is SQVTM and CDR2 is ANQGSEA. CDR3 in amino acids: CSAHRGGLRDGGYTF. As DNA, the CDR3 is TGCAGCGCCCACAGAGGGGGACTTCGGGATGGCGGCTACACCTTC.

This clonotype was found a few times. J is TRBJ2-7 and V is TRBV7-2; no clear D. The end of the DNA fits TRBJ2-5 better, so the J call may be wrong. The CDR3 loop spans 13 amino acids. The germline V gene has CDR1 SGHTA and CDR2 FQGNSA. The CDR3 DNA reads TGTGCCAGCAGCTTAGAGGAATATGAGACCCAGTACTTC. Translated, it gives CASSLEEYETQYF.

In its sample, this clonotype was seen a few times. The J gene is TRBJ2-1, the V gene TRBV5-1; 7 bases map to TRBD1. The J call may be mistaken, given a closer DNA end match to TRBJ2-7. The CDR3 consists of 15 residues. Germline V gene lookup returns CDR1 SGHRS and CDR2 YFSETQ. CDR3 protein: CASSLGDSSYDEQYF. The CDR3 bases are TGCGCCAGCAGCTTGGGGGACAGCTCCTACGACGAGCAGTACTTC.